These T cell receptor beta chains were read from a single sample in a study of blood T cell repertoires in COVID-19. Produced via immunoSEQ multiplex PCR; TCRdb's table is partial and in-frame only. The sample holds around 56,000 clones, roughly 70% seen once. Sequenced: peripheral blood. The receptors originated from a woman in her 50s with active or convalescent COVID-19. CDR3s include the opening cysteine and the closing phenylalanine or tryptophan. The D gene is left open where the match is weak. Clone size appears in some rows only: once, few, many, or a class for an expanded clone.

>NA|TRBD2|TRBV5-1|TRBJ2-3|17
CASSLVRREGLTDTQYF
TGCGCCAGCAGCTTGGTCAGGCGGGAGGGGTTGACAGATACGCAGTATTTT
>many|NA|TRBV6-5|TRBJ2-5|15
CASMTAWGRGETQYF
TGTGCCAGCATGACTGCGTGGGGGCGAGGGGAGACCCAGTACTTC
>many|NA|TRBV5-1|TRBJ1-4|14
CASSLDYSNEKLFF
TGCGCCAGCAGCTTGGATTACAGTAATGAAAAACTGTTTTTT
>NA|TRBD1|TRBV6-6|TRBJ2-5|16
CASRGDRLWNQETQYF
TGTGCCAGCAGGGGGGACAGACTCTGGAACCAAGAGACCCAGTACTTC
>NA|NA|TRBV21-1|TRBJ1-2|15
CASTFRQDPNYGYTF
TGTGCCAGCACCTTCCGACAGGACCCTAACTATGGCTACACCTTC
>NA|TRBD1|TRBV19|TRBJ1-2|16
CASSRTGTGGNYGYTF
TGTGCCAGTAGTAGGACCGGGACAGGGGGAAACTATGGCTACACCTTC
>NA|TRBD2|TRBV5-4|TRBJ2-1|15
CASSLGPSGKNEQFF
TGTGCCAGCAGCCTAGGACCTAGCGGGAAGAATGAGCAGTTCTTC
>few|TRBD2|TRBV5-1|TRBJ2-5|18
CASSFSGRWREGQETQYF
TGCGCCAGCAGCTTCTCGGGAAGGTGGCGGGAGGGCCAAGAGACCCAGTACTTC
>NA|NA|TRBV5-5|TRBJ2-4|15
CASSLLGGSGNIQYF
TGTGCCAGCAGCTTGTTAGGGGGTTCAGGAAACATTCAGTACTTC
>NA|NA|TRBV10-3|TRBJ1-1|15
CAISERTQWDTEAFF
TGTGCCATCAGTGAACGGACTCAATGGGACACTGAAGCTTTCTTT
>once|NA|TRBV4-2|TRBJ1-3|15
CASSQAQGTGNTIYF
TGTGCCAGCAGCCAAGCGCAGGGAACTGGAAACACCATATATTTT
>NA|NA|TRBV5-1|TRBJ2-7|14
CASSAAQGFHEQYF
TGCGCCAGCAGCGCGGCGCAGGGGTTCCACGAGCAGTACTTC
>NA|TRBD2|TRBV6-2/TRBV6-3|TRBJ2-7|17
CASSYSITSGSSYEQYF
TGTGCCAGCAGTTACTCGATAACTAGCGGGAGCTCCTACGAGCAGTACTTC
>NA|TRBD2|TRBV5-6|TRBJ2-1|18
CASSWGRTGTSGRDEQFF
TGTGCCAGCAGCTGGGGAAGGACCGGGACTAGCGGGAGGGATGAGCAGTTCTTC
>NA|NA|TRBV30|TRBJ1-5|13
CAWSVQPNQPQHF
TGTGCCTGGAGTGTACAACCAAATCAGCCCCAGCATTTT
>NA|TRBD1|TRBV27|TRBJ2-3|16
CASSDRGDRGRDTQYF
TGTGCCAGCAGCGATCGAGGGGACAGGGGCAGAGATACGCAGTATTTT
>NA|TRBD1|TRBV2|TRBJ2-5|14
CASNRQGSSETQYF
TGTGCCAGCAATCGACAGGGGTCGTCAGAGACCCAGTACTTC
>NA|TRBD1|TRBV6-5|TRBJ1-5|15
CASSPRGQINQPQHF
TGTGCCAGCAGTCCCAGGGGACAGATCAATCAGCCCCAGCATTTT
>NA|NA|TRBV25-1|TRBJ2-1|12
CASKGVGREQFF
TGTGCCAGCAAGGGGGTCGGACGGGAGCAGTTCTTC
>large|NA|TRBV28|TRBJ1-5|21
CASSSSGNLGPHYKGNQPQHF
TGTGCCAGCAGTTCATCGGGGAATCTAGGTCCGCACTATAAGGGCAATCAGCCCCAGCATTTT
>NA|TRBD2|TRBV5-4|TRBJ2-1|16
CASSLTLAGDYNEQFF
TGTGCCAGCAGCCTGACACTAGCGGGAGACTACAATGAGCAGTTCTTC
>NA|TRBD2|TRBV14|TRBJ2-4|14
CASSSGTSGTIQYF
TGTGCCAGCAGCTCCGGGACTAGCGGCACAATTCAGTACTTC
>NA|TRBD1|TRBV30|TRBJ1-1|11
CAWSQGQGLFF
TGTGCCTGGAGTCAGGGACAGGGGCTGTTCTTT
>NA|NA|TRBV6-6|TRBJ1-1|16
CASSYSRDPRITEAFF
TGTGCCAGCAGTTACTCGCGGGACCCCCGTATAACTGAAGCTTTCTTT
>NA|TRBD1|TRBV5-5|TRBJ2-1|15
CASSFGQGAYNEQFF
TGTGCCAGCAGCTTTGGACAGGGGGCTTACAATGAGCAGTTCTTC
>NA|TRBD2|TRBV18|TRBJ2-1|12
CASSPSGREQFF
TGTGCCAGCTCACCAAGCGGGAGAGAGCAGTTCTTC
>NA|TRBD2|TRBV18|TRBJ2-1|17
CASSPPGGRLGINEQFF
TGTGCCAGCTCACCTCCCGGGGGGAGGTTGGGAATCAATGAGCAGTTCTTC
>few|TRBD1|TRBV2|TRBJ2-5|13
CASVLDRVETQYF
TGTGCCAGCGTTCTGGACAGGGTAGAGACCCAGTACTTC
>once|NA|TRBV30|TRBJ2-5|14
CAWSPAGWEETQYF
TGTGCCTGGAGCCCCGCGGGATGGGAAGAGACCCAGTACTTC
>NA|TRBD2|TRBV5-6|TRBJ2-3|19
CASSPPGGGSLSSTDTQYF
TGTGCCAGCAGCCCCCCCGGGGGGGGGAGCCTCTCTAGCACAGATACGCAGTATTTT
>NA|NA|TRBV12-3/TRBV12-4|TRBJ1-2|13
CASSLRRGYGYTF
TGTGCCAGCAGTTTAAGAAGGGGCTATGGCTACACCTTC
>few|NA|TRBV5-1|TRBJ2-7|13
CASSSPGLAGQYF
TGCGCCAGCAGCTCACCGGGTCTTGCTGGGCAGTACTTC
>few|TRBD2|TRBV9|TRBJ2-2|15
CASSVGSGRFGELFF
TGTGCCAGCAGCGTTGGTAGCGGGAGGTTCGGGGAGCTGTTTTTT
>many|NA|TRBV19|TRBJ1-1|15
CASSVQGRGNTEAFF
TGTGCCAGTAGTGTTCAGGGGCGCGGAAACACTGAAGCTTTCTTT
>NA|NA|TRBV10-1|TRBJ1-5|13
CASSNRVDQPQHF
TGCGCCAGCAGTAACAGGGTCGACCAGCCCCAGCATTTT
>NA|TRBD2|TRBV5-1|TRBJ2-2|17
CASTDPGAGGSIGELFF
TGCGCCAGCACCGACCCGGGAGCGGGAGGTTCGATCGGGGAGCTGTTTTTT
>NA|NA|TRBV30|TRBJ1-3|14
CALGLLSSGNTIYF
TGTGCCTTGGGACTTCTAAGCTCTGGAAACACCATATATTTT
>NA|TRBD2|TRBV4-1|TRBJ2-2|15
CASSQGEGLTGELFF
TGCGCCAGCAGCCAAGGGGAGGGCCTCACCGGGGAGCTGTTTTTT
>NA|NA|TRBV28|TRBJ1-4|13
CASSISLNEKLFF
TGTGCCAGCAGTATTTCTCTGAATGAAAAACTGTTTTTT
>once|TRBD1|TRBV19|TRBJ1-5|14
CASSFGTGRQPQHF
TGTGCCAGTAGTTTCGGGACAGGGCGTCAGCCCCAGCATTTT
>NA|NA|TRBV15|TRBJ1-3|15
CATSRDWSAENTIYF
TGTGCCACCAGCAGAGATTGGTCCGCGGAAAACACCATATATTTT
>NA|NA|TRBV5-1|TRBJ1-1|14
CASSGSGVGTEAFF
TGCGCCAGCAGCGGATCAGGGGTTGGCACTGAAGCTTTCTTT
>NA|TRBD2|TRBV18|TRBJ2-2|16
CASSLAGIGSNGELFF
TGTGCCAGCTCACTAGCGGGAATCGGTTCAAACGGGGAGCTGTTTTTT